This TCR beta chain was recorded in a study of Ad26.COV2.S vaccination and SARS-CoV-2 variants. The treatment was: roughly 18 received Ad26.COV2.S at low or high dose, single or two shots; roughly 5 received placebo; per-sample allocation not given. The investigators took samples on day 63 after the first vaccine or placebo injection. Libraries were prepared by immunoSEQ multiplex PCR; TCRdb keeps only in-frame clonotypes and omits some of them. This sample yields around 400,000 clones, of which roughly 90% are seen a single time; over 1.5% belongs to the top ten. This CDR3 has 11 residues. V was pared by 2 bases and J by 5 bases, with 4 bases between. Germline V gives CDR1 SGHRS, CDR2 YFSETQ.

The receptor was derived from a person between 18 and 59 years old who received the Ad26.COV2.S COVID-19 vaccine or a placebo. This chain connects TRBV5-1 to TRBJ2-5; D uncertain. Specimen: peripheral blood, collected in a trial of Ad26.COV2.S vaccine versus placebo. CDR3 amino acids: CASSFAETQYF. The CDR3 DNA reads TGCGCCAGCAGCTTTGCGGAGACCCAGTACTTC.